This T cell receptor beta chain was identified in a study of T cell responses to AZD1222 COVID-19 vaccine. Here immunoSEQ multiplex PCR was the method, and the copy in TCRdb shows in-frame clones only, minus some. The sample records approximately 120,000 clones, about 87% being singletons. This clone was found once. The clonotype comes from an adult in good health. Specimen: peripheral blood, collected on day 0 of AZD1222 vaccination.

CDR3 nucleotides: TGTGCCAGTAGTATGTTGCTGAATGAGCAGTTCTTC. The encoded protein is CASSMLLNEQFF. The chain carries TRBV19 and TRBJ2-1, with D uncertain. Trimming removed 3 bases at V and 7 bases at J, with 7 bases between. Germline CDR1 is LNHDA and CDR2 is SQIVND (reference sequence). The CDR3 is 12 residues long.